Following are 13 T cell receptor beta chains from one sample sequenced in a study of shared clonotypes between healthy human individuals. Assay used: immunoSEQ multiplex PCR; TCRdb lists only in-frame clones, some missing. The table lists 2.5 million or so clones, just over 90% of them singletons. The specimen was naive CD4+ T cells sorted from blood. The subset here: CD45RA+ positively selected. These receptors all come from a man between 18 and 35 years old in good health.

V is TRBV28 and J is TRBJ2-7; 7 positions match TRBD1. The CDR3 runs 14 residues. V lost 3 bases, J lost 3 bases, and 5 bases stayed unmatched. Germline V lookup: CDR1 MDHEN, CDR2 SYDVKM. In DNA, the CDR3 is TGTGCCAGCAGTTTCGCGGACAGGCTCTACGAGCAGTACTTC. Its protein is CASSFADRLYEQYF.

J is TRBJ2-1 and V is TRBV6-5, with D unresolved. Germline V gene sequence: CDR1 MNHEY, CDR2 SVGAGI. This CDR3 comprises 14 residues. V was cut by 6 bases and J by 6 bases, with 15 bases left in between. DNA for the CDR3: TGTGCCAGCAGCCAAATACAAACCCTCAATGAGCAGTTCTTC. Amino acid sequence: CASSQIQTLNEQFF.

The V gene is TRBV15, the J gene TRBJ2-1, with D possibly being TRBD1 (5 bases). The germline CDR1 and CDR2 sequences are LNHNV and YYDKDF (reference sequence). Trimming shortened V by 0 bases and J by 4 bases, and 16 bases separated the two germline ends. The CDR3 is made up of 17 amino acids. CDR3 in amino acids: CATSRDLTGSPYNEQFF. The DNA of the CDR3 is TGTGCCACCAGCAGAGATCTAACAGGCTCCCCTTACAATGAGCAGTTCTTC.

CDR3 protein: CASSYRTGGSEKLFF. CDR3 in DNA: TGTGCCAGCAGTTACAGGACGGGAGGGAGTGAAAAACTGTTTTTT. This chain uses TRBV6-5 with TRBJ1-4; no clear D gene. The germline V and J ends were trimmed by 2 bases and 7 bases, with 14 bases remaining between them. The CDR3 extends over 15 amino acids. Germline V CDR1 and CDR2: MNHEY, SVGAGI.

This chain links TRBV5-1 with TRBJ2-5; maybe TRBD1 (6 bases). The V end lost 1 base, the J end lost 5 bases, and 9 bases lay between the germline ends. Germline values: CDR1 SGHRS, CDR2 YFSETQ. This CDR3 is built from 13 residues. CDR3 coding DNA: TGCGCCAGCAGCTTGAAGGGGGTCGAGACCCAGTACTTC. Its translation: CASSLKGVETQYF.

This sequence joins TRBV5-6 and TRBJ1-2; D remains ambiguous. The length of the CDR3 is 15 residues. Germline CDR1 is SGHDT and CDR2 is YYEEEE. V dropped 4 bases and J dropped 0 bases, with 13 bases sitting between them. The CDR3 nucleotides are TGTGCCAGCAGCCGGAGACAAATTTCTAACTATGGCTACACCTTC. Amino acids: CASSRRQISNYGYTF.

This clone appeared a single time. This chain connects TRBV5-6 to TRBJ2-7; possibly TRBD1 or TRBD2 for D (5 bases each). V shed 5 bases and J shed 2 bases, with 17 bases lying between them. This CDR3 has 15 residues. The V gene's germline CDR1 is SGHDT and CDR2 YYEEEE. CDR3 sequence (DNA): TGTGCCAGCAGGGTGATGATTGGGGACCCCTACGAGCAGTACTTC. It yields the protein CASRVMIGDPYEQYF. Drawing the rest from reference TRBV5-6 and TRBJ2-7, the complete variable domain is DAGVTQSPTHLIKTRGQQVTLRCSPKSGHDTVSWYQQALGQGPQFIFQYYEEEERQRGNFPDRFSGHQFPNYSSELNVNALLLGDSALYLCASRVMIGDPYEQYFGPGTRLTVT.

The chain links TRBV18 to TRBJ2-1, with TRBD2 matching over 8 bases. The CDR3 is made up of 16 amino acids. V dropped 2 bases and J dropped 7; count of bases not matched to a gene: 10. In germline, CDR1 is KGHSH, CDR2 LQKENI. The CDR3 DNA reads as TGTGCCAGCTCACCATCCGGAGCGGGAGAGGGTAATGAGCAGTTCTTC. This translates into CASSPSGAGEGNEQFF. The variable domain in full, completed from reference TRBV18 and TRBJ2-1, reads NAGVMQNPRHLVRRRGQEARLRCSPMKGHSHVYWYRQLPEEGLKFMVYLQKENIIDESGMPKERFSAEFPKEGPSILRIQQVVRGDSAAYFCASSPSGAGEGNEQFFGPGTRLTVL.

This rearrangement joins TRBV19 to TRBJ1-4; D not certain. Germline values: CDR1 LNHDA, CDR2 SQIVND (reference sequence). The V gene lost 4 bases and the J gene lost 5 bases, with 17 bases spanning the gap. This CDR3 is 16 amino acids long. The CDR3 sequence: CASSTPRGQRNEKLFF. In nucleotides, the CDR3 is TGTGCCAGTAGTACCCCCCGTGGGCAGAGAAATGAAAAACTGTTTTTT.

This clone was seen only once. The V and J genes are TRBV5-1 and TRBJ2-3; D ambiguous. CDR1 and CDR2 from the germline V gene are SGHRS and YFSETQ. The CDR3 runs 17 residues. V was cut by 0 bases and J by 5 bases, with 19 bases left in between. The CDR3 here is CASSLAGISVRQDTQYF. DNA of the CDR3: TGCGCCAGCAGCTTGGCCGGTATCTCGGTGCGGCAAGATACGCAGTATTTT.

The chain has TRBV5-6 and TRBJ2-5; 12 nucleotides line up with TRBD1. J was trimmed by 4 bases and V by 2 bases; bases with no gene match: 3. This CDR3 is 15 amino acids long. CDR1 is SGHDT, CDR2 YYEEEE, per germline. CDR3: CASSFGTGGTETQYF. The CDR3, as DNA: TGTGCCAGCAGCTTTGGGACAGGGGGCACAGAGACCCAGTACTTC.

The V and J genes are TRBV6-6 and TRBJ2-3, with D hard to call. V shed 6 bases and J shed 4 bases, with 14 bases lying between them. The CDR3 is 14 amino acids. Per germline, CDR1 MNHNY and CDR2 SVGAGI (reference sequence). CDR3 DNA sequence: TGTGCCAGCAGCCTCGGTCCGCCTCCAGATACGCAGTATTTT. Its protein product is CASSLGPPPDTQYF.

Comment on this clone: Other DNA variants within this sample encode the same CDR3. V and J are TRBV5-1 and TRBJ1-3; no firm D call. V gave up 0 bases and J gave up 0 bases, with 4 bases separating them. Germline values: CDR1 SGHRS, CDR2 YFSETQ. There are 14 residues in the CDR3. CDR3 loop: CASSLESSGNTIYF. The CDR3, as DNA: TGCGCCAGCAGCTTGGAGAGCTCTGGAAACACCATATATTTT.